One sample yielded the 32 T cell receptor beta chains listed below, sequenced in a study of technical replicates of blood from a handful of donors. The method was immunoSEQ multiplex PCR; TCRdb's version includes in-frame clones alone and lacks a portion of them. The data show 55,000 to 65,000 clones, 75% to 90% seen once. Sequencing was performed on PBMCs. Receptors were obtained from a human donor in good health. Some clones in this sample may be carry-over from other donors' samples.

CDR3 DNA: TGTGCCAGCAGCTCTAGGCTTTTCCCCCCGTACGAGCAGTACTTC. Protein: CASSSRLFPPYEQYF. The genes are TRBV7-2 and TRBJ2-7; D is uncertain. Looked up from germline, CDR1 is SGHTA and CDR2 is FQGNSA. V lost 4 bases and J 4 bases, leaving 17 bases between the germline ends. The CDR3 is 15 amino acids.

This clone was observed a few times. The chain employs TRBV7-9 and TRBJ1-4, with TRBD1 as a possible D gene (5 bases). V was shortened by 2 bases and J by 2 bases, with 9 bases between the two germline ends. CDR3 size: 15 residues. From germline, CDR1 is SEHNR and CDR2 FQNEAQ (reference sequence). The CDR3 spells CASSLSDSTNEKLFF. The CDR3 DNA reads TGTGCCAGCAGCTTATCTGACAGCACTAATGAAAAACTGTTTTTT.

This clone was found once. This sequence joins TRBV9 and TRBJ2-3; 8 nucleotides agree with TRBD2. The J segment lost 4 bases and the V segment lost 4 bases, leaving 5 bases of the junction unmatched. The CDR3 covers 14 residues. Germline V gene data show CDR1 as SGDLS and CDR2 as YYNGEE. CDR3 region: CASSSRTSPDTQYF. CDR3 coding DNA: TGTGCCAGCAGCAGTCGGACTAGCCCAGATACGCAGTATTTT. Based on the CDR3 plus reference TRBV9 and TRBJ2-3, the full variable domain is DSGVTQTPKHLITATGQRVTLRCSPRSGDLSVYWYQQSLDQGLQFLIQYYNGEERAKGNILERFSAQQFPDLHSELNLSSLELGDSALYFCASSSRTSPDTQYFGPGTRLTVL.

The table lists this clone with a few counts. The chain carries TRBV27 and TRBJ1-4; D may be TRBD1 (5 bases). Germline V gene lookup returns CDR1 MNHEY and CDR2 SMNVEV (reference sequence). V lost 1 base and J lost 7, with 13 bases in between. The CDR3 runs to 15 residues. The CDR3 DNA sequence: TGTGCCAGCAGTTTATGGGGGGAACGGGTTGAAAAACTGTTTTTT. Amino acid sequence: CASSLWGERVEKLFF. The full variable domain, rest sourced from reference TRBV27 and TRBJ1-4, is EAQVTQNPRYLITVTGKKLTVTCSQNMNHEYMSWYRQDPGLGLRQIYYSMNVEVTDKGDVPEGYKVSRKEKRNFPLILESPSPNQTSLYFCASSLWGERVEKLFFGSGTQLSVL.

The chain joins TRBV7-2 to TRBJ2-7; 8 nucleotides line up with TRBD2. Germline CDR1 is SGHTA and CDR2 is FQGNSA. J gave up 3 bases and V 3 bases, and 7 bases lay outside the gene matches. This CDR3 has 15 amino acids. The chain's CDR3 is CASSFTSGIHYEQYF. The DNA for the CDR3 is TGTGCCAGCAGCTTTACTAGCGGAATACACTACGAGCAGTACTTC. The full variable domain, rest sourced from reference TRBV7-2 and TRBJ2-7, is GAGVSQSPSNKVTEKGKDVELRCDPISGHTALYWYRQSLGQGLEFLIYFQGNSAPDKSGLPSDRFSAERTGGSVSTLTIQRTQQEDSAVYLCASSFTSGIHYEQYFGPGTRLTVT.

This clone was seen a few times. J is TRBJ2-7 and V is TRBV9, with 9 bases aligning to TRBD2. Trimming cost V 0 bases and J 3 bases; bases outside gene matches: 7. The CDR3 has 16 residues. CDR1 and CDR2 from the germline V gene are SGDLS and YYNGEE. The CDR3 DNA sequence: TGTGCCAGCAGCGTAGGACTAGCGGCAATCTACTACGAGCAGTACTTC. It specifies CASSVGLAAIYYEQYF.

The chain combines TRBV6-1 with TRBJ2-2, with 8 bases that match TRBD1. The CDR3 is made up of 15 amino acids. Germline assignment: CDR1 MNHNS and CDR2 SASEGT. V gave up 7 bases and J gave up 1 base; unmatched junction bases: 5. CDR3 amino acids: CASTSTGENTGELFF. DNA of the CDR3: TGTGCCAGCACCTCGACAGGGGAGAACACCGGGGAGCTGTTTTTT.

The V and J genes are TRBV18 and TRBJ2-7, with 10 bases that match TRBD1. V lost 6 bases to trimming and J lost 5 bases; unmatched junction nucleotides: 4. The CDR3 is 13 residues long. Looked up from germline, CDR1 is KGHSH and CDR2 is LQKENI. For the CDR3, the DNA is TGTGCCAGCTCGGGGACAGGGGTCCACGAGCAGTACTTC. Translation gives CASSGTGVHEQYF. Together with reference TRBV18 and TRBJ2-7, the CDR3 gives the full variable domain: NAGVMQNPRHLVRRRGQEARLRCSPMKGHSHVYWYRQLPEEGLKFMVYLQKENIIDESGMPKERFSAEFPKEGPSILRIQQVVRGDSAAYFCASSGTGVHEQYFGPGTRLTVT.

The chain is built from TRBV7-9 and TRBJ2-5, with D unclear. The germline V gene has CDR1 SEHNR and CDR2 FQNEAQ (reference sequence). The CDR3 runs 13 residues. V lost 2 bases to trimming and J lost 5 bases, with 9 bases between them. The chain's CDR3 is CASSLSNGETQYF. The CDR3 DNA is TGTGCCAGCAGCTTATCAAACGGGGAGACCCAGTACTTC.

J is TRBJ2-1 and V is TRBV14; TRBD2 matches at 11 bases. The germline CDR1 and CDR2 sequences are SGHDN and FVKESK. The CDR3 sequence is 16 residues long. Germline trimming cut 4 bases from V and 6 bases from J; bases unmatched to any gene: 8. CDR3 nucleotide sequence: TGTGCCAGCAGCCTCATAACTAGCGGGAGACCCAATGAGCAGTTCTTC. It yields the protein CASSLITSGRPNEQFF.

The rearrangement joins TRBV7-9 to TRBJ2-1; a weak D match, TRBD1 (5 bases). This CDR3 region has 15 residues. Germline V gene lookup returns CDR1 SEHNR and CDR2 FQNEAQ (reference sequence). V shed 5 bases and J shed 7 bases, with 18 bases lying between them. CDR3 in DNA: TGTGCCAGCAGCCCAGACCAGGGCCCTAGGAATGAGCAGTTCTTC. Translation: CASSPDQGPRNEQFF.

The table lists this clone with a count of one. V is TRBV29-1 and J is TRBJ1-6; 7 bases match TRBD1. The germline V gene has CDR1 SQVTM and CDR2 ANQGSEA. V shed 6 bases, J shed 5 bases, and the junction held 10 bases outside the gene matches. This CDR3 is built from 15 residues. This CDR3 is CSVPGTEPDNSPLHF. DNA for the CDR3: TGCAGCGTCCCCGGGACAGAACCCGATAATTCACCCCTCCACTTT. The complete variable domain, with remaining parts taken from reference TRBV29-1 and TRBJ1-6, reads SAVISQKPSRDICQRGTSLTIQCQVDSQVTMMFWYRQQPGQSLTLIATANQGSEATYESGFVIDKFPISRPNLTFSTLTVSNMSPEDSSIYLCSVPGTEPDNSPLHFGNGTRLTVT.

The rearrangement joins TRBV4-1 to TRBJ2-5; 11 bases agree with TRBD2. J lost 4 bases, V lost 5 bases, and 9 bases had no gene match. This CDR3 is built from 16 residues. The germline gives CDR1 MGHRA, CDR2 YSYEKL. The CDR3 region has the DNA TGCGCCAGCAGCAACCCATTAGGGACTAGCGGAGAGACCCAGTACTTC. Translating gives CASSNPLGTSGETQYF.

The chain links TRBV11-2 to TRBJ1-3, with a weak D call TRBD1 (6 bases). The CDR3 runs 17 residues. Germline assignment: CDR1 SGHAT and CDR2 FQNNGV. Between the trimmed V and J ends, which lost 0 bases and 7 bases, there was a span of 19 bases. The CDR3 sequence: CASSLDQQALGANTIYF. The CDR3 DNA sequence: TGTGCCAGCAGCTTAGATCAGCAGGCCTTGGGGGCTAACACCATATATTTT.

The chain couples TRBV30 to TRBJ2-2, with 8 nucleotides matching TRBD1. The V gene's germline CDR1 is GTSNPN and CDR2 SVGIG (reference sequence). The CDR3 spans 15 residues. The V segment lost 3 bases and the J segment 1 base; nucleotides outside the gene matches: 4. CDR3 residues: CAWRTGTGNTGELFF. CDR3 in DNA: TGTGCCTGGAGAACCGGGACAGGGAACACCGGGGAGCTGTTTTTT.

This rearrangement joins TRBV7-2 to TRBJ2-7; tentatively, D is TRBD2 (7 bases). This CDR3 is 14 amino acids long. Germline values: CDR1 SGHTA, CDR2 FQGNSA. The V gene lost 0 bases and the J gene lost 7 bases, with 13 bases spanning the gap. The CDR3 DNA reads TGTGCCAGCAGCTTAGCGGGGGGGCCGAGTGAGCAGTACTTC. Encoded protein: CASSLAGGPSEQYF.

This clone was seen a few times. The chain combines TRBV10-2 with TRBJ2-2; D is unclear. CDR1 is WSHSY, CDR2 SAAADI, per germline. CDR3 length equals 12 residues. Trimming took off 0 bases at V and 9 bases at J, with 5 bases between the two ends. CDR3 nucleotide sequence: TGCGCCAGCAGTGAGTCAGCCCGGGAGCTGTTTTTT. Translating it yields CASSESARELFF.

The V gene is TRBV7-9, the J gene TRBJ1-6, with D possibly matching TRBD1 (5 bases). Trimming pared 3 bases from V and 0 bases from J, leaving 9 bases between. The CDR3 has 16 residues. The germline gives CDR1 SEHNR, CDR2 FQNEAQ (reference sequence). CDR3: CASSLDTSSYNSPLHF. CDR3 nucleotide sequence: TGTGCCAGCAGCTTGGACACGAGCTCCTATAATTCACCCCTCCACTTT.

This clone was observed a few times. CDR3 sequence (DNA): TGTGCCAGTAGTCCACAGGGGACTAACTATGGCTACACCTTC. It translates to CASSPQGTNYGYTF. The J gene is TRBJ1-2, the V gene TRBV19; TRBD1 aligns across 7 bases. The junction had 3 bases not matched to a gene; V was cut back by 5 bases and J by 0 bases. CDR1 and CDR2 from the germline V gene are LNHDA and SQIVND (reference sequence). This CDR3 comprises 14 residues.

The chain uses TRBV4-1 and TRBJ2-2; 7 nucleotides align to TRBD2. After removal of 5 bases from V and 6 bases from J, the junction contained 15 bases not matched to a gene. The CDR3 extends over 17 amino acids. Germline CDR1 reads MGHRA; CDR2 reads YSYEKL. CDR3 sequence: CASSSPAGGRVAGELFF. CDR3 nucleotides: TGCGCCAGCAGCAGCCCCGCCGGGGGGAGGGTAGCCGGGGAGCTGTTTTTT.

The J gene is TRBJ1-1, the V gene TRBV11-3; 7 bases match TRBD1. Unmatched junction bases numbered 10, after V lost 1 base and J lost 8 bases. The germline CDR1 and CDR2 sequences are SGHNT and YENEEA. The CDR3 runs 15 residues. The CDR3 bases are TGTGCCAGCAGCTTAGGACAGGGAAAAAAAAGAGAAGCTTTCTTT. Protein: CASSLGQGKKREAFF.

J is TRBJ2-5 and V is TRBV5-4, with D tentatively TRBD2 (6 bases). This CDR3 region has 16 residues. Germline assignment: CDR1 SGHNT and CDR2 YYREEE (reference sequence). The V gene lost 1 base and the J gene lost 1 base, with 14 bases spanning the gap. The CDR3 DNA is TGTGCCAGCAGCTTGTTGGCGGGGCCGGCCCAAGAGACCCAGTACTTC. Its translation: CASSLLAGPAQETQYF.

This clone was seen only once. The rearrangement links TRBV30 to TRBJ1-6; D uncertain. V was cut by 2 bases and J by 9 bases, with 11 bases left in between. Germline V lookup: CDR1 GTSNPN, CDR2 SVGIG (reference sequence). The CDR3 is 13 amino acids. Here the CDR3 DNA reads TGTGCCTGGAGTCCCTCCGGGGTTTCACCCCTCCACTTT. Protein: CAWSPSGVSPLHF. Full variable domain (rest looked up from reference TRBV30 and TRBJ1-6): SQTIHQWPATLVQPVGSPLSLECTVEGTSNPNLYWYRQAAGRGLQLLFYSVGIGQISSEVPQNLSASRPQDRQFILSSKKLLLSDSGFYLCAWSPSGVSPLHFGNGTRLTVT.

This clone was found a few times. The V call is TRBV5-8, the J call TRBJ2-5; possibly TRBD1 for D (6 bases). This CDR3 has 13 residues. Between the trimmed V and J ends, which lost 4 bases and 4 bases, there was a span of 11 bases. Germline V gene data show CDR1 as SGHTS and CDR2 as YDEGEE. The DNA of the CDR3 is TGTGCCAGCAGCAACAGGGTCTCAGAGACCCAGTACTTC. Translated: CASSNRVSETQYF. The whole variable domain, remainder taken from reference TRBV5-8 and TRBJ2-5, is EAGVTQSPTHLIKTRGQQATLRCSPISGHTSVYWYQQALGLGLQFLLWYDEGEERNRGNFPPRFSGRQFPNYSSELNVNALELEDSALYLCASSNRVSETQYFGPGTRLLVL.

V usage is TRBV7-3 and J usage is TRBJ2-5; the D gene is possibly TRBD1 (6 bases). V was pared by 5 bases and J by 4 bases, with 17 bases between. Per germline, CDR1 SGHTA and CDR2 FQGTGA. This CDR3 has 15 amino acids. The CDR3 is CASSQVGGRGETQYF. CDR3 DNA sequence: TGTGCCAGCAGCCAGGTTGGGGGCCGGGGAGAGACCCAGTACTTC.

This rearrangement joins TRBV4-1 to TRBJ2-7; 7 positions agree with TRBD1. Germline lookup yields CDR1 MGHRA and CDR2 YSYEKL. The CDR3 has 15 amino acids. The junction had 9 bases not matched to a gene; V was cut back by 6 bases and J by 1 base. The CDR3 loop is CASSLTGYPSYEQYF. CDR3 bases: TGCGCCAGCAGTCTGACAGGGTACCCTTCCTACGAGCAGTACTTC.

This sequence joins TRBV7-2 and TRBJ2-2; D gene uncertain. V lost 5 bases to trimming and J lost 3 bases, with 4 bases between them. This CDR3 contains 12 residues. Germline V gene lookup returns CDR1 SGHTA and CDR2 FQGNSA. CDR3 in DNA: TGTGCCAGCAGCCCTTACACCGGGGAGCTGTTTTTT. Its protein product is CASSPYTGELFF.

This chain connects TRBV10-3 to TRBJ1-3, with 10 bases matching TRBD1. This CDR3 comprises 16 residues. Unmatched junction bases numbered 9, after V lost 7 bases and J lost 3 bases. Germline CDR1 is ENHRY and CDR2 is SYGVKD. CDR3 sequence (DNA): TGTGCCATCAAATTGGGACAGGGGTACGGTGGAAACACCATATATTTT. This sequence encodes CAIKLGQGYGGNTIYF.

This clone is a singleton in its sample. The chain employs TRBV6-5 and TRBJ1-4; the D gene is possibly TRBD1 (6 bases). V lost 4 bases and J lost 7, with 13 bases in between. The CDR3 is 14 amino acids. The germline V gene encodes CDR1 MNHEY and CDR2 SVGAGI. The CDR3 sequence is CASSLQGTGEKLFF. CDR3 sequence (DNA): TGTGCCAGCAGTTTACAGGGTACAGGTGAAAAACTGTTTTTT.

The chain links TRBV7-3 to TRBJ2-1; 7 nucleotides line up with TRBD1. V shed 5 bases and J 5 bases; nucleotides not matched to a gene: 12. Looked up from germline, CDR1 is SGHTA and CDR2 is FQGTGA. The CDR3 is 16 residues long. The CDR3 bases are TGTGCCAGCAGCCCTCAGACAGGGATCAGTAACAATGAGCAGTTCTTC. This sequence encodes CASSPQTGISNNEQFF.

V gene TRBV5-6 combines with J gene TRBJ2-3, with TRBD1 matching over 8 bases. After removal of 3 bases from V and 2 bases from J, the junction contained 5 bases not matched to a gene. The CDR3 runs 15 residues. Looked up from germline, CDR1 is SGHDT and CDR2 is YYEEEE. The CDR3 DNA reads as TGTGCCAGCAGCTCCCGGACAGGGACCACAGATACGCAGTATTTT. Its translation: CASSSRTGTTDTQYF.

The chain uses TRBV10-3 and TRBJ2-7; 8 bases are shared with TRBD2. Germline assignment: CDR1 ENHRY and CDR2 SYGVKD. The CDR3 runs to 16 residues. V gave up 3 bases and J gave up 1 base; unmatched junction bases: 8. CDR3 nucleotides: TGTGCCATCAGTGACACCGGGACTAGTGGTTCCTACGAGCAGTACTTC. Encoded protein: CAISDTGTSGSYEQYF.